The following is a TCR beta chain sequence with its context. The sample originates from a study of blood T cell repertoires in COVID-19. Trimming took 5 bases from V and 1 from J, leaving 8 bases between them. Germline V CDR1 and CDR2: LNHDA, SQIVND (reference sequence). The CDR3 has 13 residues. TCRdb's copy holds only in-frame clones and misses some; the assay was immunoSEQ multiplex PCR. This table holds about 24,000 clones, approximately 78% found once. The rearrangement uses TRBV19 and TRBJ1-1; D is possibly TRBD1 (5 bases). The source is a human donor in a cohort sampled during active COVID-19. Sequencing was carried out using peripheral blood. CDR3 sequence: CASSQTANTEAFF. The DNA for the CDR3 is TGTGCCAGTAGTCAGACAGCGAACACTGAAGCTTTCTTT.